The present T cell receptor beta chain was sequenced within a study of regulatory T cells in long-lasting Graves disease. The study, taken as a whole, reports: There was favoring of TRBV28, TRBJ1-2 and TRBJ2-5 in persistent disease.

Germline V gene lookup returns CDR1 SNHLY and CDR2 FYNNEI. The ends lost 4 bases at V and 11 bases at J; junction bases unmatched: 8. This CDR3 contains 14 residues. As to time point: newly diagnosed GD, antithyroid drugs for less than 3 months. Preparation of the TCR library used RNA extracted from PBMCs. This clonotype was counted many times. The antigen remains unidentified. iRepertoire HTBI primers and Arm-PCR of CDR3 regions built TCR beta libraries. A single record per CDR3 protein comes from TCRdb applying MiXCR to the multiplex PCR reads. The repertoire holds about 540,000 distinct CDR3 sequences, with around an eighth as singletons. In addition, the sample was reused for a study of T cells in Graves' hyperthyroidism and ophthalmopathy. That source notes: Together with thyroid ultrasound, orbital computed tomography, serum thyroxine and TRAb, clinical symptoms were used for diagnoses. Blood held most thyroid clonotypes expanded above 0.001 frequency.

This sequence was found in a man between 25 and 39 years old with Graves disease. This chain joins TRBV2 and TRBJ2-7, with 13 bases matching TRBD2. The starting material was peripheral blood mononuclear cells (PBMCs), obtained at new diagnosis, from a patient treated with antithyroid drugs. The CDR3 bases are TGTGCCAGCAGTGCGGGACTAGCGGGGATACCTGAGTACTTC. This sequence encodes CASSAGLAGIPEYF. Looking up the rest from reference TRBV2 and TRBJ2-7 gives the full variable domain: EPEVTQTPSHQVTQMGQEVILRCVPISNHLYFYWYRQILGQKVEFLVSFYNNEISEKSEIFDDQFSVERPDGSNFTLKIRSTKLEDSAMYFCASSAGLAGIPEYFGPGTRLTVT.